This TCR beta chain comes out of a study of shared clonotypes between healthy human individuals. Repertoires were generated with immunoSEQ multiplex PCR, while TCRdb's copy carries only in-frame clones and drops some. The repertoire holds approximately 940,000 clones, with less than 85% as singletons. V lost 4 bases and J lost 2, with 20 bases in between. The CDR3 runs to 17 residues. Germline CDR1 SGHDT, CDR2 YYEEEE. The source material was memory CD4+ T cells sorted from blood. Subset here: CD45RA-negative fraction. This clonotype originated in a man between 18 and 29 years old in good health. The chain is built from TRBV5-6 and TRBJ2-3, with a possible D match to TRBD2 (6 bases). The CDR3 region has the DNA TGTGCCAGCAGCCCACTCAGCCCCGGGGACTCCACAGATACGCAGTATTTT. As protein: CASSPLSPGDSTDTQYF.